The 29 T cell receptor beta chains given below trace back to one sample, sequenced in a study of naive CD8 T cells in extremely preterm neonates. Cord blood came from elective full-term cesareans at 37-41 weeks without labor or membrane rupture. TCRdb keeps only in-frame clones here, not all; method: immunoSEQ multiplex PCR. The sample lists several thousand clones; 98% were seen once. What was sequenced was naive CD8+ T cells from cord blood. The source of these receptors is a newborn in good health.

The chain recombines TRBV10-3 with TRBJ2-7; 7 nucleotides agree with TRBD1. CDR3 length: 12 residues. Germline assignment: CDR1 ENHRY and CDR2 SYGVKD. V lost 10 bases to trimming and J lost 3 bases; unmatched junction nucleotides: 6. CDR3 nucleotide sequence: TGTGCCACCCAGACAGGGAGCTACGAGCAGTACTTC. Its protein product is CATQTGSYEQYF.

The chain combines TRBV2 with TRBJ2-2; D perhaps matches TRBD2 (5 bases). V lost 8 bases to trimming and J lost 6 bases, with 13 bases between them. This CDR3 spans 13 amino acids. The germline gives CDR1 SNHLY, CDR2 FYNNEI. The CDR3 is CASEGEGAGELFF. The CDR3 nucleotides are TGTGCCAGCGAAGGAGAGGGAGCCGGGGAGCTGTTTTTT.

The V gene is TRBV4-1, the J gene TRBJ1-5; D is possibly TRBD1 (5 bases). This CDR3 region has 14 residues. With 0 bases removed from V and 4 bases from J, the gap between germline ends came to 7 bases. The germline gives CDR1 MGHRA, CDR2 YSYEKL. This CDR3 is CASSQDQGNQPQHF. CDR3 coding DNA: TGCGCCAGCAGCCAAGATCAGGGTAATCAGCCCCAGCATTTT.

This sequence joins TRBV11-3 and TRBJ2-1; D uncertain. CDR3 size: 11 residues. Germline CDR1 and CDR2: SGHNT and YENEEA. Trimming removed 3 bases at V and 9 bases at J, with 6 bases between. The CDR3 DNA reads TGTGCCAGCAGCTTCTCGGGTGAGCAGTTCTTC. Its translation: CASSFSGEQFF.

The CDR3 is CATGPNTYQETQYF. The CDR3 nucleotides are TGTGCCACAGGCCCCAACACTTACCAAGAGACCCAGTACTTC. V and J are TRBV6-1 and TRBJ2-5, with D unresolved. Germline loops: CDR1 MNHNS, CDR2 SASEGT. V gave up 10 bases and J gave up 0 bases, with 15 bases separating them. The CDR3 contains 14 residues.

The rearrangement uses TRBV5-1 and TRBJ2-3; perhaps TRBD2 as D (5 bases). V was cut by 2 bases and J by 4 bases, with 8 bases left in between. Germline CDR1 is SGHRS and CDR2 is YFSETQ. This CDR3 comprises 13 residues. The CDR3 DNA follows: TGCGCCAGCAGCTTAACAGCGGCAGATACGCAGTATTTT. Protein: CASSLTAADTQYF.

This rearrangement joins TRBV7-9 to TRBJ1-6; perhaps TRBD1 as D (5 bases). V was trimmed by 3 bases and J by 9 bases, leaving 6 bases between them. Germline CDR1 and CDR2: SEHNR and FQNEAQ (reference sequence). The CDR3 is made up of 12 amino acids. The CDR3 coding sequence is TGTGCCAGCAGCTTTCAGGGTTCACCCCTCCACTTT. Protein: CASSFQGSPLHF.

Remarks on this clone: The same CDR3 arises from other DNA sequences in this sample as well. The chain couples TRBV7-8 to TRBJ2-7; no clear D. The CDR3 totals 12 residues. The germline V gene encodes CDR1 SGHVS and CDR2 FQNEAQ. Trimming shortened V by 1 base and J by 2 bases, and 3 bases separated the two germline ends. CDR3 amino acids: CASSLDTYEQYF. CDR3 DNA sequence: TGTGCCAGCAGCTTAGACACCTACGAGCAGTACTTC.

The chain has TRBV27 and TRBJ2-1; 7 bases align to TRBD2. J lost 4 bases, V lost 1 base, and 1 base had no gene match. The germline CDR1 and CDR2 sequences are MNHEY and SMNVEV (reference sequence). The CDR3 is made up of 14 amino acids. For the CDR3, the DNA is TGTGCCAGCAGTTTATTGCGGGAGTACAATGAGCAGTTCTTC. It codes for CASSLLREYNEQFF.

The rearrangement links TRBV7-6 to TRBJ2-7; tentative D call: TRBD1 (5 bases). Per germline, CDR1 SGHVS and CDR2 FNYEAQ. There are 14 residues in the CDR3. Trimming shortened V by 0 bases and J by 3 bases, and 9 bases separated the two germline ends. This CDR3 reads CASSLAGRFYEQYF. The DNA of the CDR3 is TGTGCCAGCAGCTTAGCGGGGCGATTCTACGAGCAGTACTTC.

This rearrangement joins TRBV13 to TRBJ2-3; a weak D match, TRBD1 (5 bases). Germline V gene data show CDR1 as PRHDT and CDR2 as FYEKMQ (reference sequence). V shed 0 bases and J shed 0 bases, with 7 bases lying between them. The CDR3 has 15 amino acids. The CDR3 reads CASSLGQGSTDTQYF. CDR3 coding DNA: TGTGCCAGCAGCTTAGGCCAGGGTAGCACAGATACGCAGTATTTT.

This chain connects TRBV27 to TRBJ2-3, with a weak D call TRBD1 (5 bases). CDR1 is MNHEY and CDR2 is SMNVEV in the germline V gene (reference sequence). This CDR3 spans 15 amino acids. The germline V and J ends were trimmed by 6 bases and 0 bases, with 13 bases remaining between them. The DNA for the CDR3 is TGTGCCAGCAGCTCTACAGGTGCTAGCACAGATACGCAGTATTTT. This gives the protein CASSSTGASTDTQYF.

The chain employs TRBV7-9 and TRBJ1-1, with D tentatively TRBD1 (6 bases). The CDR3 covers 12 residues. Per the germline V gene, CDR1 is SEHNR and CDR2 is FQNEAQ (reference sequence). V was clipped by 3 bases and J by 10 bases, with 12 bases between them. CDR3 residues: CASSFRGRTAFF. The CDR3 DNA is TGTGCCAGCAGCTTCAGGGGAAGGACAGCTTTCTTT. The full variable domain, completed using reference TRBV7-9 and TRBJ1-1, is DTGVSQNPRHKITKRGQNVTFRCDPISEHNRLYWYRQTLGQGPEFLTYFQNEAQLEKSRLLSDRFSAERPKGSFSTLEIQRTEQGDSAMYLCASSFRGRTAFFGQGTRLTVV.

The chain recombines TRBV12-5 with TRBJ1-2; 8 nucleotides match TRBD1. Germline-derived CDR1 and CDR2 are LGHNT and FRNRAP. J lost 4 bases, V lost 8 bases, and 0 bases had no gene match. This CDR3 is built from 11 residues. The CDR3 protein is CASTGGYGYTF. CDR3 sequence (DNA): TGTGCTAGTACAGGGGGCTATGGCTACACCTTC. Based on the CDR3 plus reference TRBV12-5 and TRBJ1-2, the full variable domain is DARVTQTPRHKVTEMGQEVTMRCQPILGHNTVFWYRQTMMQGLELLAYFRNRAPLDDSGMPKDRFSAEMPDATLATLKIQPSEPRDSAVYFCASTGGYGYTFGSGTRLTVV.

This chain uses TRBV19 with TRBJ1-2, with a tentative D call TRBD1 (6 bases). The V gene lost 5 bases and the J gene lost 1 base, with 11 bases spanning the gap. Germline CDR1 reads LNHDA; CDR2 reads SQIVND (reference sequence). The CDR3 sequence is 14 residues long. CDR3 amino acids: CASSPRTVNYGYTF. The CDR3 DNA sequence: TGTGCCAGTAGTCCCCGGACAGTTAACTATGGCTACACCTTC.

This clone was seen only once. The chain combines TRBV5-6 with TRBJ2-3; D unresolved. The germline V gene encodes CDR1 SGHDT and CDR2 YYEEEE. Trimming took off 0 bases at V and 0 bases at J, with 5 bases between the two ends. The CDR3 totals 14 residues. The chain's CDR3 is CASSLGASTDTQYF. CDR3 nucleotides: TGTGCCAGCAGCTTGGGGGCTAGCACAGATACGCAGTATTTT.

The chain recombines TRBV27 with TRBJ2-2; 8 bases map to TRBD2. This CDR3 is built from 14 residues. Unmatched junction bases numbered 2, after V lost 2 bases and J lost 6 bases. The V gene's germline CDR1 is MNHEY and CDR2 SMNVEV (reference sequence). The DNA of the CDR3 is TGTGCCAGCAGTTTAAGCGGGGGTCCCGGGGAGCTGTTTTTT. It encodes CASSLSGGPGELFF.

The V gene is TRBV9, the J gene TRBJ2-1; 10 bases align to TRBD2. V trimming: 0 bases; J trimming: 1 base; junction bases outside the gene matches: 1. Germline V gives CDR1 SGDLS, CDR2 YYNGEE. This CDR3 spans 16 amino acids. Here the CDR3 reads CASSVGSGGSYNEQFF. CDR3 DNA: TGTGCCAGCAGCGTAGGTAGCGGGGGGTCCTACAATGAGCAGTTCTTC.

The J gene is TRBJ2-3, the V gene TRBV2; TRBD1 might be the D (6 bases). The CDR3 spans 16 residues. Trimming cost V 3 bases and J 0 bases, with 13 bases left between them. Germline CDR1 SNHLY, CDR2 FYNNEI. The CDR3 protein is CASSEWQGQSTDTQYF. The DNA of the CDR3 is TGTGCCAGCAGTGAGTGGCAGGGGCAAAGCACAGATACGCAGTATTTT.

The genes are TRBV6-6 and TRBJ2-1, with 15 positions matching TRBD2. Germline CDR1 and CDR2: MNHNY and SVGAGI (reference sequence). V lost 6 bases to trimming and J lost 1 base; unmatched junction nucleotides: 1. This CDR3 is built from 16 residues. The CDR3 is CASSGTSGRSYNEQFF. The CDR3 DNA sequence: TGTGCCAGCAGCGGGACTAGCGGGAGGTCCTACAATGAGCAGTTCTTC.

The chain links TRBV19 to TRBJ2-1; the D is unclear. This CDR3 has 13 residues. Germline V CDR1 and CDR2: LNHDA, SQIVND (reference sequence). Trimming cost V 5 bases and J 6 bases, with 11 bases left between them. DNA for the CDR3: TGTGCCAGTAGTGCCGGGTTCGCCAATGAGCAGTTCTTC. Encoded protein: CASSAGFANEQFF. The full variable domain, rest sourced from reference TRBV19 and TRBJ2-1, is DGGITQSPKYLFRKEGQNVTLSCEQNLNHDAMYWYRQDPGQGLRLIYYSQIVNDFQKGDIAEGYSVSREKKESFPLTVTSAQKNPTAFYLCASSAGFANEQFFGPGTRLTVL.

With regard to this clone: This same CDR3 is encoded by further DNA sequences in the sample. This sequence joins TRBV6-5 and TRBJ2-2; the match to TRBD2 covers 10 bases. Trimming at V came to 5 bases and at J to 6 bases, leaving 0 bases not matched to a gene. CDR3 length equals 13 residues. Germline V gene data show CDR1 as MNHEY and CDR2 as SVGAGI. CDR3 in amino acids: CASSLAGAGELFF. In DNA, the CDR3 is TGTGCCAGCAGTCTAGCGGGGGCCGGGGAGCTGTTTTTT.

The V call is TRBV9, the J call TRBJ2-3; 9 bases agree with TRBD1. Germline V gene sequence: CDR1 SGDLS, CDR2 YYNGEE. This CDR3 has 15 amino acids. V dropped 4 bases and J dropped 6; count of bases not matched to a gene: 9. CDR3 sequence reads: CASSQGTGKGDTQYF. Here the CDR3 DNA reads TGTGCCAGCAGCCAGGGGACAGGGAAAGGGGATACGCAGTATTTT.

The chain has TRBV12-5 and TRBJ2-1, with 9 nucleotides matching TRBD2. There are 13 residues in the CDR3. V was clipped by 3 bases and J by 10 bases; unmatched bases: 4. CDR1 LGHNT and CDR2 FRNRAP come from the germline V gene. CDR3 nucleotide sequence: TGTGCTAGTGGTTTAGGGCTAGCGGGAGAGCAGTTCTTC. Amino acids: CASGLGLAGEQFF.

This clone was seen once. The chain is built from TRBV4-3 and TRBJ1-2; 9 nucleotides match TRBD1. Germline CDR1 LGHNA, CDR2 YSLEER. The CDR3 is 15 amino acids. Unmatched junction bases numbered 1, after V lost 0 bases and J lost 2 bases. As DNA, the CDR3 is TGCGCCAGCAGCCAAGATGGACAGGGGAACTATGGCTACACCTTC. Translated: CASSQDGQGNYGYTF.

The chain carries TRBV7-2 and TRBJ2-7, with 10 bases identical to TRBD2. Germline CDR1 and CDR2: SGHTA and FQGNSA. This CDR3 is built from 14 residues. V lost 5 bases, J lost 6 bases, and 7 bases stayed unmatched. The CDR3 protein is CASSLSGGAIEQYF. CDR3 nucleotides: TGTGCCAGCAGCCTAAGCGGGGGGGCCATCGAGCAGTACTTC.

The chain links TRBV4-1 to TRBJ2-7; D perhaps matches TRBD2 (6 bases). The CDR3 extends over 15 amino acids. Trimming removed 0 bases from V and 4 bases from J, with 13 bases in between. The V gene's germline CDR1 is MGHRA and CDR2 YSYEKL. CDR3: CASSQERGGVYEQYF. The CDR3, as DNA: TGCGCCAGCAGCCAAGAAAGGGGAGGAGTATACGAGCAGTACTTC.

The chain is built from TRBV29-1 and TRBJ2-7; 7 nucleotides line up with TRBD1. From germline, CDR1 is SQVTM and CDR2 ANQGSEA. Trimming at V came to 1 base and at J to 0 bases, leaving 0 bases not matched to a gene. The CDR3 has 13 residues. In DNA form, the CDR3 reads TGCAGCGTTGAAGGGGACAGCTCCTACGAGCAGTACTTC. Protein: CSVEGDSSYEQYF.

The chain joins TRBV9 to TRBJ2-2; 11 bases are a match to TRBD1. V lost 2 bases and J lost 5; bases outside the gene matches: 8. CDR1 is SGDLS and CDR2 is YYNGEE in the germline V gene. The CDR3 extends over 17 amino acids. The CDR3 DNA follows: TGTGCCAGCAGCGTCGTAGAGGGGACAGGGGGGACCGGGGAGCTGTTTTTT. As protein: CASSVVEGTGGTGELFF.